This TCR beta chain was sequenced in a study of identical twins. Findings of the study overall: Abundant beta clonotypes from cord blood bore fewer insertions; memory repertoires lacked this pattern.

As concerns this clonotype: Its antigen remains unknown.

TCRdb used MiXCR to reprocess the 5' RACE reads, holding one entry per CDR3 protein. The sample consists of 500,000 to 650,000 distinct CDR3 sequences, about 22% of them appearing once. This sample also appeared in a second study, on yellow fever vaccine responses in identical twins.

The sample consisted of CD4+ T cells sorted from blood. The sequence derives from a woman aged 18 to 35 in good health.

The DNA of the CDR3 is TGTGCCACCCGGCTAGCGGGGGGGCATGAGCAGTTCTTC. Amino acid sequence: CATRLAGGHEQFF. The chain links TRBV19 to TRBJ2-1, with 12 bases fitting TRBD2. Unmatched junction bases numbered 6, after V lost 10 bases and J lost 8 bases. CDR1 is LNHDA and CDR2 is SQIVND in the germline V gene (reference sequence). The CDR3 has 13 residues.